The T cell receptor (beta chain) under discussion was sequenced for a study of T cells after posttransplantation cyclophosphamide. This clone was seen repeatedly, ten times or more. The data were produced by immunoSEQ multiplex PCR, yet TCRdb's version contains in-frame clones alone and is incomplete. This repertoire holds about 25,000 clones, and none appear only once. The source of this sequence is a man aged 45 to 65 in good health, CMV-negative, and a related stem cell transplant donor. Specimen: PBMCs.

The CDR3 loop reads CASSPSWGGGVAPLHF. CDR3 bases: TGTGCCAGCAGCCCTAGCTGGGGGGGTGGGGTTGCACCCCTCCACTTT. The chain recombines TRBV9 with TRBJ1-6; possibly TRBD1 for D (5 bases). V was clipped by 4 bases and J by 11 bases, with 22 bases between them. CDR1 and CDR2 (germline): SGDLS, YYNGEE. The CDR3 sequence is 16 residues long. Using reference TRBV9 and TRBJ1-6 for the parts outside the CDR3, the full variable domain is DSGVTQTPKHLITATGQRVTLRCSPRSGDLSVYWYQQSLDQGLQFLIQYYNGEERAKGNILERFSAQQFPDLHSELNLSSLELGDSALYFCASSPSWGGGVAPLHFGNGTRLTVT.